The 19 T cell receptor beta chains listed next were all sequenced from one sample in a study of OX40 agonist ivuxolimab in advanced cancers. Library preparation used the immunoSEQ multiplex PCR assay. TCRdb holds this immuneACCESS table with in-frame rearrangements only. Some clones are missing; in checked studies, unresolved V genes explain under half, and the rest has no known cause. For this sample there are more than 20,000 clones; over 70% appear just once. Of the sample, around a tenth falls within the top ten clones. The sequencing used CD4+ or CD8+ T cells sorted from blood, collected in a trial of the OX40 agonist ivuxolimab. The receptors stem from an adult with an advanced solid tumor such as melanoma, head and neck, liver or kidney cancer.

In this sample, this clone turned up once. The chain couples TRBV5-1 to TRBJ1-3; D may be TRBD1 (5 bases). CDR3 length: 14 residues. Per the germline V gene, CDR1 is SGHRS and CDR2 is YFSETQ. Trimming shortened V by 2 bases and J by 2 bases, and 8 bases separated the two germline ends. This chain's CDR3 is CASSLGTTGNTIYF. The CDR3 bases are TGCGCCAGCAGCTTAGGGACGACTGGAAACACCATATATTTT.

This clone was counted a single time. V usage is TRBV7-8 and J usage is TRBJ2-2, with 10 positions matching TRBD2. The CDR3 runs to 17 residues. Germline V gene data show CDR1 as SGHVS and CDR2 as FQNEAQ. The trim removed 4 bases at V and 1 base at J, leaving 6 bases unmatched. The CDR3 is CASSSLAGGRNTGELFF. The CDR3 DNA reads as TGTGCCAGCAGCTCCTTAGCGGGAGGCCGGAACACCGGGGAGCTGTTTTTT.

The chain combines TRBV18 with TRBJ2-3; unclear D gene. From germline, CDR1 is KGHSH and CDR2 LQKENI. CDR3 length: 13 amino acids. Trimming left V 0 bases short and J 6 bases short, with 7 bases between. Here the CDR3 reads CASSPPSRDTQYF. Here the CDR3 DNA reads TGTGCCAGCTCACCACCCTCCAGGGATACGCAGTATTTT. Drawing the rest from reference TRBV18 and TRBJ2-3, the complete variable domain is NAGVMQNPRHLVRRRGQEARLRCSPMKGHSHVYWYRQLPEEGLKFMVYLQKENIIDESGMPKERFSAEFPKEGPSILRIQQVVRGDSAAYFCASSPPSRDTQYFGPGTRLTVL.

J is TRBJ1-4 and V is TRBV4-2, with D hard to call. V was trimmed by 0 bases and J by 3 bases, leaving 11 bases between them. This CDR3 has 16 residues. Germline V CDR1 and CDR2: LGHNA, YNFKEQ. DNA for the CDR3: TGTGCCAGCAGCCAAGATCGCGGCGGCTCTAATGAAAAACTGTTTTTT. Encoded protein: CASSQDRGGSNEKLFF.

The V call is TRBV7-8, the J call TRBJ1-6; D is perhaps TRBD1 (6 bases). The CDR3 runs to 19 residues. CDR1 and CDR2 (germline): SGHVS, FQNEAQ. Trimming stripped 5 bases from V and 6 bases from J, with 26 bases between. CDR3: CASSGHRETLQRGNSPLHF. In DNA, the CDR3 is TGTGCCAGCAGCGGTCACAGGGAGACCCTCCAACGGGGTAATTCACCCCTCCACTTT.

The chain couples TRBV25-1 to TRBJ2-1; perhaps TRBD2 as D (7 bases). CDR1 is MGHDK and CDR2 is SYGVNS in the germline V gene. V lost 6 bases and J 1 base, leaving 10 bases between the germline ends. The CDR3 totals 14 residues. In nucleotides, the CDR3 is TGTGCCAGCAGAGAGGGGGGGTCCTACAATGAGCAGTTCTTC. Its protein product is CASREGGSYNEQFF.

The V gene is TRBV10-3, the J gene TRBJ1-3, with TRBD1 matching 9 bases. In germline, CDR1 is ENHRY, CDR2 SYGVKD. This CDR3 contains 14 residues. V shed 10 bases, J shed 0 bases, and the junction held 4 bases outside the gene matches. CDR3 in DNA: TGTGCCACCGGGACAGGGAGCTCTGGAAACACCATATATTTT. Protein sequence: CATGTGSSGNTIYF.

J is TRBJ2-3 and V is TRBV5-5; D unresolved. Trimming stripped 4 bases from V and 6 bases from J, with 9 bases between. Germline CDR1 is SGHKS and CDR2 is YYEKEE (reference sequence). This CDR3 contains 12 residues. In nucleotides, the CDR3 is TGTGCCAGCAGCGAGGACGGGGATACGCAGTATTTT. Its translation is CASSEDGDTQYF.

The chain recombines TRBV5-1 with TRBJ1-3; D not resolved. The germline CDR1 and CDR2 sequences are SGHRS and YFSETQ. The CDR3 consists of 14 residues. Trimming took off 2 bases at V and 7 bases at J, with 13 bases between the two ends. The CDR3, as DNA: TGCGCCAGCAGCTTCGGGTTTATTCAGAACACCATATATTTT. Translated: CASSFGFIQNTIYF.

The chain is built from TRBV5-8 and TRBJ1-5; D might be TRBD1 (6 bases). The CDR3 covers 15 residues. Trimming took 0 bases from V and 3 from J, leaving 10 bases between them. Germline-derived CDR1 and CDR2 are SGHTS and YDEGEE. This CDR3 is CASSLGRGPNQPQHF. As DNA, the CDR3 is TGTGCCAGCAGCTTGGGCAGGGGCCCCAATCAGCCCCAGCATTTT.

This chain links TRBV2 with TRBJ2-7, with D tentatively TRBD1 (6 bases). The CDR3 covers 15 residues. Trimming removed 6 bases from V and 3 bases from J, with 18 bases in between. Germline V gene data show CDR1 as SNHLY and CDR2 as FYNNEI. The CDR3 sequence: CASSVRLTGLYEQYF. The CDR3 nucleotides are TGTGCCAGCAGCGTCAGACTGACAGGCCTCTACGAGCAGTACTTC.

The chain carries TRBV28 and TRBJ2-3; a weak D match, TRBD1 (5 bases). Germline V gene data show CDR1 as MDHEN and CDR2 as SYDVKM. V gave up 5 bases and J gave up 1 base, with 7 bases separating them. The CDR3 covers 13 residues. For the CDR3, the DNA is TGTGCCAGCAGTCCGACAGGCACAGATACGCAGTATTTT. Its protein product is CASSPTGTDTQYF.

The J gene is TRBJ2-5, the V gene TRBV30, with a tentative D call TRBD2 (7 bases). The CDR3 has 14 residues. CDR1 GTSNPN and CDR2 SVGIG come from the germline V gene (reference sequence). The V gene lost 2 bases and the J gene lost 5 bases, with 15 bases spanning the gap. CDR3 nucleotides: TGTGCCTGGAGTAGGGGCGGGGGCACGGAGACCCAGTACTTC. It yields the protein CAWSRGGGTETQYF.

The chain links TRBV29-1 to TRBJ2-3, with TRBD1 identical over 10 bases. The J segment lost 1 base and the V segment lost 4 bases, leaving 8 bases of the junction unmatched. From germline, CDR1 is SQVTM and CDR2 ANQGSEA. The CDR3 sequence is 16 residues long. This CDR3 is CSVAHDRGPGTDTQYF. The CDR3 DNA is TGCAGCGTTGCCCACGACAGGGGGCCGGGCACAGATACGCAGTATTTT.

J is TRBJ1-5 and V is TRBV4-2; D might be TRBD1 (5 bases). From germline, CDR1 is LGHNA and CDR2 YNFKEQ. V gave up 4 bases and J gave up 3 bases, with 13 bases separating them. The length of the CDR3 is 15 residues. The CDR3, as DNA: TGTGCCAGCAGCCGAGACAGAATATTCAATCAGCCCCAGCATTTT. It is translated as CASSRDRIFNQPQHF.

This clone showed up just once. Additional DNA sequences in this sample encode the identical CDR3. V is TRBV30 and J is TRBJ1-5, with no clear D. Germline-derived CDR1 and CDR2 are GTSNPN and SVGIG (reference sequence). The V end was cut by 0 bases, the J end by 0 bases, with 6 bases between. CDR3 size: 14 residues. The CDR3 coding sequence is TGTGCCTGGAGTGTTTCGGGTAGCAATCAGCCCCAGCATTTT. Protein sequence: CAWSVSGSNQPQHF.

This chain connects TRBV4-3 to TRBJ1-2; TRBD1 aligns across 8 bases. After removal of 4 bases from V and 3 bases from J, the junction contained 4 bases not matched to a gene. Germline CDR1 reads LGHNA; CDR2 reads YSLEER. The CDR3 totals 14 residues. The CDR3 bases are TGCGCCAGCAGCCCCCAACAGGGGGACTATGGCTACACCTTC. Translated: CASSPQQGDYGYTF.

The chain joins TRBV7-2 to TRBJ1-3; no definite D call. Deletions cut 1 base from V and 0 bases from J, with 4 bases between. The CDR3 is made up of 14 amino acids. Germline V CDR1 and CDR2: SGHTA, FQGNSA. CDR3 sequence (DNA): TGTGCCAGCAGCTTAGAGTACTCTGGAAACACCATATATTTT. Protein sequence: CASSLEYSGNTIYF.

The V call is TRBV7-8, the J call TRBJ1-5; 11 bases agree with TRBD1. Per the germline V gene, CDR1 is SGHVS and CDR2 is FQNEAQ. This CDR3 has 16 amino acids. The J segment lost 3 bases and the V segment lost 4 bases, leaving 5 bases of the junction unmatched. The CDR3 loop reads CASSSGQGANNQPQHF. For the CDR3, the DNA is TGTGCCAGCAGCTCCGGACAGGGGGCGAACAATCAGCCCCAGCATTTT. Full variable domain (missing parts from reference TRBV7-8 and TRBJ1-5): GAGVSQSPRYKVAKRGQDVALRCDPISGHVSLFWYQQALGQGPEFLTYFQNEAQLDKSGLPSDRFFAERPEGSVSTLKIQRTQQEDSAVYLCASSSGQGANNQPQHFGDGTRLSIL.